This T cell receptor beta chain was obtained from a study of shared clonotypes between healthy human individuals. Study findings and constraints: Clonotypes that were shared across four donors made up roughly 5% of naive CD4 clonotypes. Donors were few, which limited the genetic and exposure-history diversity represented.

Germline V gene lookup returns CDR1 SGHDT and CDR2 YYEEEE. This CDR3 has 14 amino acids. Trimming cost V 5 bases and J 5 bases, with 16 bases left between them. For this clone: No antigen is known for it.

The protocol was immunoSEQ multiplex PCR, while the TCRdb copy is restricted to in-frame clones and leaves out a portion. This table has roughly 2.5 million clones, 90% to 95% appearing once. Sequenced material: naive CD4+ T cells sorted from blood. Specified subset: CD45RA+ positively selected. The receptor comes from a man aged 18 to 29 in good health. The chain combines TRBV5-6 with TRBJ1-2, with D perhaps matching TRBD1 (6 bases). The CDR3, as DNA: TGTGCCAGCAGTACGGGGGGGGCCGGGTATGGCTACACCTTC. Amino acids: CASSTGGAGYGYTF.